This T cell receptor beta chain was profiled in a study of cytomegalovirus exposure and HLA in healthy donors. CDR3 length: 11 residues. The germline V and J ends were trimmed by 5 bases and 1 base, with 3 bases remaining between them. Germline-derived CDR1 and CDR2 are DFQATT and SNEGSKA (reference sequence). PCR was performed using 60 Vbeta and 13 Jbeta primers. Some clones are missing from TCRdb's copy, which holds only in-frame ones; the method was immunoSEQ multiplex PCR. The data contain 160,000 or so clones, about 80% of them singletons. What was sequenced was PBMCs. The receptor was isolated from a man in his forties in good health and CMV-seronegative. V gene TRBV20-1 combines with J gene TRBJ2-1; D is undetermined. The CDR3 sequence is CSAQSYNEQFF. CDR3 sequence (DNA): TGCAGTGCTCAATCCTACAATGAGCAGTTCTTC.